Listed here are 2 T cell receptor beta chains from one sample, sequenced in a study (dated by TCRdb to the mid-2010s). Libraries were built with 5' RACE. The reads were generated on an Illumina MiSeq. TCRdb cleaned the public reads at Q25 with fastp, built clones with MiXCR and kept in-frame beta chains. Each CDR3 protein gets just one entry, which takes the most common genes and DNA from the rows behind it. For this sample there are roughly 45,000 distinct CDR3 sequences; 25% to 35% appear just once. Less than 5% of the sample belongs to the ten largest clones. The sample consisted of tumor-infiltrating memory CD4+ T cells sorted from the breast tumor. Taken with the paper, the label for cell subset or site translates to: memory CD4+ T cells, CD4+CD45RO+CD25-. The receptors were gathered from a female donor with breast cancer.

This clonotype was seen a few times. This chain connects TRBV29-1 to TRBJ2-1; the match to TRBD2 covers 7 bases. Germline values: CDR1 SQVTM, CDR2 ANQGSEA. V lost 6 bases and J lost 6; bases outside the gene matches: 5. The CDR3 loop spans 12 amino acids. CDR3: CSVASGGNEQFF. CDR3 nucleotides: TGCAGCGTGGCTTCGGGGGGCAATGAGCAGTTCTTC.

In the case of this clonotype: A much larger clone differs from this one at a single base, so this may be a read error. The V call is TRBV6-2 or TRBV6-3, the J call TRBJ2-1, with TRBD2 matching 11 bases. The CDR3 is made up of 15 amino acids. Germline CDR1 and CDR2: MNHEY and SVGEGT. CDR3 in amino acids: CASTPGTSGYNEQLF. As DNA, the CDR3 is TGTGCCAGCACTCCCGGGACTAGCGGATACAATGAGCAGCTCTTC.